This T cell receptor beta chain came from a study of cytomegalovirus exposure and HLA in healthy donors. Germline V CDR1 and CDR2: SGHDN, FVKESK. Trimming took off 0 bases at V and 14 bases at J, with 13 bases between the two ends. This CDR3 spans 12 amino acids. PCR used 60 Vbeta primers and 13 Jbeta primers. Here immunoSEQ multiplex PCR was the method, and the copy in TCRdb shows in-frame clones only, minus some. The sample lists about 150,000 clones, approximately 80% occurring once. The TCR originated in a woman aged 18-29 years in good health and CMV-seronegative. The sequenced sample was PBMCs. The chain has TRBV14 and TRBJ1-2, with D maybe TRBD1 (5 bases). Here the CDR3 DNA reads TGTGCCAGCAGCCAAGATAGCAGGGCTTATACCTTC. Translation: CASSQDSRAYTF.